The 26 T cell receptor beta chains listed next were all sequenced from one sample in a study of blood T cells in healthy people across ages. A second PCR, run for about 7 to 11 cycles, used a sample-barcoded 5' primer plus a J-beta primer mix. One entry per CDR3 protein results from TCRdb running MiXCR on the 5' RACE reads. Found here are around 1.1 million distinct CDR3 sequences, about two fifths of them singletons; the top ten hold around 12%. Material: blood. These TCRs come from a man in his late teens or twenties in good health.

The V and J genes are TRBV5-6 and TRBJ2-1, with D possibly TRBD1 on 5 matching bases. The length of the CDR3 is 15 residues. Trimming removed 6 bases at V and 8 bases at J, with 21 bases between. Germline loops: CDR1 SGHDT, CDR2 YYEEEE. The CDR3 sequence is CASNIMGPRKHEQFF. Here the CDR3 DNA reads TGTGCCAGCAACATCATGGGGCCCCGGAAACATGAGCAGTTCTTC.

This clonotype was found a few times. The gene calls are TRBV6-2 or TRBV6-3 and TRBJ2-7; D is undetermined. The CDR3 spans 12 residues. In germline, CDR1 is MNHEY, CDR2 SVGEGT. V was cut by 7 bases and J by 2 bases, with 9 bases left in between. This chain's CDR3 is CASTTAPYEQYF. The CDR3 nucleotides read TGTGCCAGCACTACAGCACCCTACGAGCAGTACTTC.

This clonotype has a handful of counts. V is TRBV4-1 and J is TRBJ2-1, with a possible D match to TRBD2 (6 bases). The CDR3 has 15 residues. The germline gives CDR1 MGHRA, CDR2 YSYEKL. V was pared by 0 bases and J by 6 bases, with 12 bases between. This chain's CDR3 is CASSQEGRTTNEQFF. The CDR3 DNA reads TGCGCCAGCAGCCAAGAGGGCCGGACTACCAATGAGCAGTTCTTC.

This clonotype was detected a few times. The CDR3 here is CASSADGEQYF. CDR3 in DNA: TGTGCCAGCAGCGCCGACGGTGAGCAGTACTTC. The chain employs TRBV11-1 and TRBJ2-7; the D is unclear. The V end was cut by 5 bases, the J end by 7 bases, with 9 bases between. CDR3 length: 11 residues. The germline V gene has CDR1 SGHAT and CDR2 FQDESV (reference sequence).

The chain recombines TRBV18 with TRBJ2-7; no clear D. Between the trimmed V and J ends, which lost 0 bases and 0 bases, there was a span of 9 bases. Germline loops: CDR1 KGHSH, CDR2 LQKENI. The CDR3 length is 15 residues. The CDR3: CASSPPSRSSYEQYF. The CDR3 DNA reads TGTGCCAGCTCACCACCTAGCCGGAGCTCCTACGAGCAGTACTTC.

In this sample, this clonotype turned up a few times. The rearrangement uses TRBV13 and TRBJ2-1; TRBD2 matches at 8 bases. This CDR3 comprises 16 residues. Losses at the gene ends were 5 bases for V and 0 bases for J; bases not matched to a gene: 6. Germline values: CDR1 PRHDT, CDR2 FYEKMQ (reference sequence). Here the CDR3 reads CASSLLRGVSYNEQFF. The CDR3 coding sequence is TGTGCCAGCAGCCTGTTGCGGGGGGTCTCCTACAATGAGCAGTTCTTC.

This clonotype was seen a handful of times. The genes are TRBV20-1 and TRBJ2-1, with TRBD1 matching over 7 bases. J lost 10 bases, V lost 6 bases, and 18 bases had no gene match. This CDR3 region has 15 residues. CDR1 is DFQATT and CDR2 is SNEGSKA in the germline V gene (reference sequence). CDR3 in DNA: TGCAGTGCCCAACCCTGGACAGGACCATTTAGGGAGCAGTTCTTC. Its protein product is CSAQPWTGPFREQFF.

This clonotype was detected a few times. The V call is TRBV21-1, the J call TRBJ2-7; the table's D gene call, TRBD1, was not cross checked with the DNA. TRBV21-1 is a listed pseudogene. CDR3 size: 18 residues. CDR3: CASSKDHGDRGMTYEQYF. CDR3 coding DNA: TGTGCCAGCAGCAAAGATCACGGAGACAGGGGAATGACCTACGAGCAGTACTTC.

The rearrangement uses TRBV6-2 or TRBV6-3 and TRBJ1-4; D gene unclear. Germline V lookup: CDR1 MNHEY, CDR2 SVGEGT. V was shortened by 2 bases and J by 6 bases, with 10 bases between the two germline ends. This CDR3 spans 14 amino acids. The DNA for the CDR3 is TGTGCCAGCAGTTACGATGAGATGGATGAAAAACTGTTTTTT. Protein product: CASSYDEMDEKLFF.

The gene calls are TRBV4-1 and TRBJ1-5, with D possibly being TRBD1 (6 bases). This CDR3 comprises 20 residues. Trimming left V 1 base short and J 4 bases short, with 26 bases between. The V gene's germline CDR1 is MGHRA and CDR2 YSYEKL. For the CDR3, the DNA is TGCGCCAGCAGCCAAGGTGAGGGGAAGCAAGGGGGAAGGGGGAATCAGCCCCAGCATTTT. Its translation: CASSQGEGKQGGRGNQPQHF.

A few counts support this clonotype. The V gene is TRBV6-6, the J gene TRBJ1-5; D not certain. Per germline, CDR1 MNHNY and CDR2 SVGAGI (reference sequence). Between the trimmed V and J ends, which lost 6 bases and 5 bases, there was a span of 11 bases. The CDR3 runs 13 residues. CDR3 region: CASRNLGDQPQHF. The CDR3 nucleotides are TGTGCCAGCAGAAACTTAGGCGATCAGCCCCAGCATTTT.

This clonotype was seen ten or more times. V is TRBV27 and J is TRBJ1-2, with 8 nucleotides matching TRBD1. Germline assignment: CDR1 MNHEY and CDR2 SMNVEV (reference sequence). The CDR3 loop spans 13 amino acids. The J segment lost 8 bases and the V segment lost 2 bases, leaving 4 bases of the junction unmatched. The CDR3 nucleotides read TGTGCCAGCAGTTTAGTGACAGGGGACGGCTACACCTTC. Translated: CASSLVTGDGYTF.

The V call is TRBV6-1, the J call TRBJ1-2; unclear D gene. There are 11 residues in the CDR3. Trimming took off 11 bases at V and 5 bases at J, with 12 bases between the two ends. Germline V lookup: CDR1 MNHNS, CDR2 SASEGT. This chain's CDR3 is CASRQEYGYTF. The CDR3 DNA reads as TGTGCCTCACGGCAGGAATATGGCTACACCTTC.

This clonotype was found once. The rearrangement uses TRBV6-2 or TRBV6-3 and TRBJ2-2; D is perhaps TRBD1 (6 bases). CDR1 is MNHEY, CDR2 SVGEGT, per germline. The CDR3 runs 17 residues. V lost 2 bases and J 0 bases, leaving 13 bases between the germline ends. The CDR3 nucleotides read TGTGCCAGCAGTTACGGGGTCGGACAGACGAACACCGGGGAGCTGTTTTTT. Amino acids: CASSYGVGQTNTGELFF.

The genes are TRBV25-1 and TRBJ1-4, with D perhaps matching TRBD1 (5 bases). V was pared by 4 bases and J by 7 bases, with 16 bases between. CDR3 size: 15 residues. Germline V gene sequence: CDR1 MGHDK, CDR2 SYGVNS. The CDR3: CASSAGGEPREKLFF. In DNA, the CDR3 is TGTGCCAGCAGTGCCGGGGGGGAGCCTCGTGAAAAACTGTTTTTT.

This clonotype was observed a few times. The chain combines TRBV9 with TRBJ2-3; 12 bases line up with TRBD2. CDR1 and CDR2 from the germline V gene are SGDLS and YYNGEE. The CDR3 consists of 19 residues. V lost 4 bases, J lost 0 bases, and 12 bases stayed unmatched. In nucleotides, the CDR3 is TGTGCCAGCAGCCGCCCGCTAGCGGGGGGGCTCGTAAGCACAGATACGCAGTATTTT. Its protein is CASSRPLAGGLVSTDTQYF.

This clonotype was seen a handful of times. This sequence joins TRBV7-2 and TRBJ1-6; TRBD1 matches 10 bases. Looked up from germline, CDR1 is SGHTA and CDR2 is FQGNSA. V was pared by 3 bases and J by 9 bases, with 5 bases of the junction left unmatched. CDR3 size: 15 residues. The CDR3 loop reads CASSLDRGIGSPLHF. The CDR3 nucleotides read TGTGCCAGCAGCTTGGACAGGGGGATAGGTTCACCCCTCCACTTT.

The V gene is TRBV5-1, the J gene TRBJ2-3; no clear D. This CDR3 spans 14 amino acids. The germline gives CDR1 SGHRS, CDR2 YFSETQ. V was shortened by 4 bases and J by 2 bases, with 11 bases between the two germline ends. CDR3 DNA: TGCGCCAGCAGCGCCTTTCTGGACACAGATACGCAGTATTTT. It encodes CASSAFLDTDTQYF.

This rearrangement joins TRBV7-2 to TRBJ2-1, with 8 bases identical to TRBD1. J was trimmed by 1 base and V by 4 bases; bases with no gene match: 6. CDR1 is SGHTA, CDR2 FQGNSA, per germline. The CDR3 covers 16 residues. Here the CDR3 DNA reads TGTGCCAGCAGCTCATGGACAGGGAGATCCTACAATGAGCAGTTCTTC. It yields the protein CASSSWTGRSYNEQFF.

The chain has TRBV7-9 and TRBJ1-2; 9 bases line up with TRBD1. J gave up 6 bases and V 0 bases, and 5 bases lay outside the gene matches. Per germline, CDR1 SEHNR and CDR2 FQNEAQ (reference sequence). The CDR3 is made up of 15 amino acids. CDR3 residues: CASSLASDRGNGYTF. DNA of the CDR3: TGTGCCAGCAGCTTAGCTAGCGACAGGGGGAATGGCTACACCTTC.

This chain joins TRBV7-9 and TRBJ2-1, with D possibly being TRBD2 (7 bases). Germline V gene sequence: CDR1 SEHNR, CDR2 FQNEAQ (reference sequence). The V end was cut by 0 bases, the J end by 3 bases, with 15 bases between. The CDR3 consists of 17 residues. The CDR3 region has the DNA TGTGCCAGCAGCTTAGCCACGAGGGGGGGAGACTACAATGAGCAGTTCTTC. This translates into CASSLATRGGDYNEQFF. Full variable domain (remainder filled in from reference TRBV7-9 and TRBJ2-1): DTGVSQNPRHKITKRGQNVTFRCDPISEHNRLYWYRQTLGQGPEFLTYFQNEAQLEKSRLLSDRFSAERPKGSFSTLEIQRTEQGDSAMYLCASSLATRGGDYNEQFFGPGTRLTVL.

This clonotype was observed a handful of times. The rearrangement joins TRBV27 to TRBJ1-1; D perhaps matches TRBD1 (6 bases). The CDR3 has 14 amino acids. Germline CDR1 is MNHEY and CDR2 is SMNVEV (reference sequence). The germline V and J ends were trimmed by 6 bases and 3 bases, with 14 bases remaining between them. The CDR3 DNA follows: TGTGCCAGCAGGCGCAGGGGTAGACACACTGAAGCTTTCTTT. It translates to CASRRRGRHTEAFF.

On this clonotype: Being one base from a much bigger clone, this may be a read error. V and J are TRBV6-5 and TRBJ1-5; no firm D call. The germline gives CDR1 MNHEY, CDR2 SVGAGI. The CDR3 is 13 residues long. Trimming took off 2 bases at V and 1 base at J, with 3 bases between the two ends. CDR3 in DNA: TGTGCCAGCAGTTACAAGAGCAATCAGCCCCAGCATTTT. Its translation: CASSYKSNQPQHF.

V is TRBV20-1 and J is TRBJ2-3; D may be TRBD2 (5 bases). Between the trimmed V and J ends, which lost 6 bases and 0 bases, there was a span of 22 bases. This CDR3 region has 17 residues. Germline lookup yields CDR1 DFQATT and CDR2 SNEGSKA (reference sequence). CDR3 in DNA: TGCAGTGCCCTAATTTACCCCCCAGCGGCAAGCACAGATACGCAGTATTTT. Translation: CSALIYPPAASTDTQYF.

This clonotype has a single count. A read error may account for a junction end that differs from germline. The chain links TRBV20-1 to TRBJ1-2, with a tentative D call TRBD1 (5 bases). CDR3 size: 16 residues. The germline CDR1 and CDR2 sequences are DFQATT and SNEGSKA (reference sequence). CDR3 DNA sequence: TGCGGTGCTAGTGATCAGGGAAAGGGCTCTAACTATGGCTACACCTTC. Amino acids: CGASDQGKGSNYGYTF.

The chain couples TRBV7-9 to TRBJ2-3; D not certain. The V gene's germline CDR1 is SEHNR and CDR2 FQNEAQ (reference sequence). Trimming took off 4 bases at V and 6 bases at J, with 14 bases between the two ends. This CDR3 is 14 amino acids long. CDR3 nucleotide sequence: TGTGCCAGCAGCTCGCTGACCGCCTCGGATACGCAGTATTTT. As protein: CASSSLTASDTQYF.